This entry describes one TCR beta chain. This entry belongs to a study of blood T cell repertoires in COVID-19. Study information: PBMCs, B-cell-depleted T cells, or T cells were the source of the cDNA or gDNA that made up the material.

Trimming at V came to 11 bases and at J to 11 bases, leaving 13 bases not matched to a gene. CDR1 is ENHRY, CDR2 SYGVKD, per germline. CDR3 length: 14 residues. Clones were read by immunoSEQ multiplex PCR, and TCRdb kept only the in-frame ones, dropping some. The table has a few hundred thousand clones, 87% seen once. Specimen: PBMCs or T cells enriched from blood (not recorded which). The receptor was isolated from a woman aged 25 to 45 who had recovered from COVID-19. The chain uses TRBV10-3 and TRBJ2-1, with 12 bases aligning to TRBD2. DNA for the CDR3: TGTGCCTCCAGAGGAGAACTAGCGGGGGGTCAGCAGTTCTTC. It is translated as CASRGELAGGQQFF.